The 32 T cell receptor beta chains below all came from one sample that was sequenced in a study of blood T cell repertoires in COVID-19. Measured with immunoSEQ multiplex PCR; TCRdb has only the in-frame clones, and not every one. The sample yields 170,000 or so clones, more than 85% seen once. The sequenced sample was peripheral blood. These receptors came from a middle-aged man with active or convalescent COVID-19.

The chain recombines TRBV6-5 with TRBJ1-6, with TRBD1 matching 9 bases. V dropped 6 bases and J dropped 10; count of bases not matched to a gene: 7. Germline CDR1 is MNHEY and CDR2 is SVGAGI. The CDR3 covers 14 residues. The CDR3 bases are TGTGCCAGCAGGCGACAGGGGGTGGGATCACCCCTCCACTTT. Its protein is CASRRQGVGSPLHF.

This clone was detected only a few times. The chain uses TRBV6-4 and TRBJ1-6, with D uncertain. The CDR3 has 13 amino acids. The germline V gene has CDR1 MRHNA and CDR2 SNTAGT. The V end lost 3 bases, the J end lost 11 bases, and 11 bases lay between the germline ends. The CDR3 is CASSESTGTPLHF. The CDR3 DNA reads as TGTGCCAGCAGTGAATCGACGGGGACACCCCTCCACTTT.

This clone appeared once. CDR3 residues: CASRGNMNTEAFF. CDR3 in DNA: TGCGCCAGCAGGGGCAACATGAACACTGAAGCTTTCTTT. This sequence joins TRBV10-2 and TRBJ1-1; no firm D call. Looked up from germline, CDR1 is WSHSY and CDR2 is SAAADI. The CDR3 is 13 residues long. V lost 6 bases to trimming and J lost 0 bases, with 8 bases between them.

CDR3 loop: CASSQERGYEQYF. In DNA form, the CDR3 reads TGTGCCAGCAGCCAAGAAAGAGGCTACGAGCAGTACTTC. This chain links TRBV14 with TRBJ2-7; D unclear. Germline values: CDR1 SGHDN, CDR2 FVKESK. The CDR3 length is 13 residues. V was trimmed by 0 bases and J by 3 bases, leaving 6 bases between them.

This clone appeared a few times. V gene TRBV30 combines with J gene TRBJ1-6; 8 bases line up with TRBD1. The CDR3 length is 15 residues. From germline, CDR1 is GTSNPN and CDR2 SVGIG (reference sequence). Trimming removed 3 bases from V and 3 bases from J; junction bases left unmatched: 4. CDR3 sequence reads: CAWRDRDFYNSPLHF. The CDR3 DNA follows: TGTGCCTGGAGGGACAGGGACTTCTATAATTCACCCCTCCACTTT.

Here the CDR3 DNA reads TGTGCCAGCAGCCAAGACGCCACCGGGTACGAGCAGTACTTC. Translating gives CASSQDATGYEQYF. The rearrangement links TRBV3-1 (or the pseudogene TRBV3-2) to TRBJ2-7; D gene uncertain. The V gene's germline CDR1 is LGHDT and CDR2 YNNKEL (reference sequence). Deletions cut 0 bases from V and 4 bases from J, with 10 bases between. The CDR3 is 14 amino acids.

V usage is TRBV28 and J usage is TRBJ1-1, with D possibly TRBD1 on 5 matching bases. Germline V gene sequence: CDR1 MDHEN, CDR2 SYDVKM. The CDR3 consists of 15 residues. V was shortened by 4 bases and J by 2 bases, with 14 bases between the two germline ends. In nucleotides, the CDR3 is TGTGCCAGCAGTTCCAGGGAGGTTGCTAACACTGAAGCTTTCTTT. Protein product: CASSSREVANTEAFF.

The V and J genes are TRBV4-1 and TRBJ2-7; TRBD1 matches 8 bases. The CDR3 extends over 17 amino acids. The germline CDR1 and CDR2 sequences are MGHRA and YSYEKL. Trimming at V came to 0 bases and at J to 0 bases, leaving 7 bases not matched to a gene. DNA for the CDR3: TGCGCCAGCAGCCAAGAAAGGGGACAGGTATTCTCCTACGAGCAGTACTTC. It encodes CASSQERGQVFSYEQYF.

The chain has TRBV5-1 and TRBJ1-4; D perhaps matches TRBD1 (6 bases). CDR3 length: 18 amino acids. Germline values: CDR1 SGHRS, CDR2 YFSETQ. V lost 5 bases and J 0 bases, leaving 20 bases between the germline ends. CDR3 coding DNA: TGCGCCAGCAGTCCCCTCCCTATTTCAGGGGCAACTAATGAAAAACTGTTTTTT. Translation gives CASSPLPISGATNEKLFF.

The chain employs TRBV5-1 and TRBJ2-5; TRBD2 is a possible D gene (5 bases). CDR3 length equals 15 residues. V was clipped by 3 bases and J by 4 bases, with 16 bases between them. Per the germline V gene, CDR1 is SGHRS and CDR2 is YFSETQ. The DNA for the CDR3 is TGCGCCAGCAGCTACGGACTCCTCGAGGGAGAGACCCAGTACTTC. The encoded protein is CASSYGLLEGETQYF. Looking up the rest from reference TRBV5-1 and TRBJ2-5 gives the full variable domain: KAGVTQTPRYLIKTRGQQVTLSCSPISGHRSVSWYQQTPGQGLQFLFEYFSETQRNKGNFPGRFSGRQFSNSRSEMNVSTLELGDSALYLCASSYGLLEGETQYFGPGTRLLVL.

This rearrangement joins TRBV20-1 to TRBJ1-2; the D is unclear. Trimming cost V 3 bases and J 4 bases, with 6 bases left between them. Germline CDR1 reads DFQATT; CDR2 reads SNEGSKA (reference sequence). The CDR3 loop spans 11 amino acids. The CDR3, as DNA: TGCAGTGCTAGCGAGCTCTATGGCTACACCTTC. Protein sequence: CSASELYGYTF.

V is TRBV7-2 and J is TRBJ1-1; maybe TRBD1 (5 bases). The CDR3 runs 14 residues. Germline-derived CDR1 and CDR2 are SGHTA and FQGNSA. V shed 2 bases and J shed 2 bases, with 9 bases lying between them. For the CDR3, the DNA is TGTGCCAGCAGCTTAAATACAGGTAACACTGAAGCTTTCTTT. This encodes CASSLNTGNTEAFF.

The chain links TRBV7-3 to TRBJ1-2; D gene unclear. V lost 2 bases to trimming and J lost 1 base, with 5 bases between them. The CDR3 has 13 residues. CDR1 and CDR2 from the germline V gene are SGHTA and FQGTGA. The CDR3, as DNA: TGTGCCAGCAGCTTAGCCGGTAACTATGGCTACACCTTC. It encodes CASSLAGNYGYTF.

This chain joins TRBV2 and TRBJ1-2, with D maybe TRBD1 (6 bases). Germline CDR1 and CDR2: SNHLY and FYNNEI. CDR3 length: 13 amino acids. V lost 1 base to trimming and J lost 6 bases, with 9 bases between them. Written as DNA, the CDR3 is TGTGCCAGCAGTGAAGACAGGGCGCATGGCTACACCTTC. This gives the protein CASSEDRAHGYTF.

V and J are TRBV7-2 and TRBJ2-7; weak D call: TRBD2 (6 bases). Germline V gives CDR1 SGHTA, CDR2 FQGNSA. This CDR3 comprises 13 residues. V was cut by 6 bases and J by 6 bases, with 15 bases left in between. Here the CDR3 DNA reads TGTGCCAGCAGTTCAGGGACTCAGGGCGAGCAGTACTTC. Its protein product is CASSSGTQGEQYF.

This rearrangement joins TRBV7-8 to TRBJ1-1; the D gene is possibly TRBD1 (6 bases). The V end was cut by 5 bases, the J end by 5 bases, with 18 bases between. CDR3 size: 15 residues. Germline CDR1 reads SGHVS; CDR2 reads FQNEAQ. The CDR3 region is CASSQAGQGFTEAFF. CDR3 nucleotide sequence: TGTGCCAGCAGCCAAGCGGGGCAGGGGTTTACTGAAGCTTTCTTT.

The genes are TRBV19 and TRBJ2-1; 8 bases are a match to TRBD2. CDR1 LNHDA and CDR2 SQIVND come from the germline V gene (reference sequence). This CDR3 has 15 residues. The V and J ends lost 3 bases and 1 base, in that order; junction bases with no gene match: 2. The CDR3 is CASSMGLGSYNEQFF. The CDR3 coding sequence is TGTGCCAGTAGTATGGGACTAGGTTCCTACAATGAGCAGTTCTTC.

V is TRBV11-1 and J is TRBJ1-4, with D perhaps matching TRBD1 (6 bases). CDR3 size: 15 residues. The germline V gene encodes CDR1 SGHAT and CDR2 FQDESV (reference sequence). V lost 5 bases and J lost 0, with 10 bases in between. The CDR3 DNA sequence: TGTGCCAGCAGCATACAGGGTGCAACTAATGAAAAACTGTTTTTT. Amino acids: CASSIQGATNEKLFF.

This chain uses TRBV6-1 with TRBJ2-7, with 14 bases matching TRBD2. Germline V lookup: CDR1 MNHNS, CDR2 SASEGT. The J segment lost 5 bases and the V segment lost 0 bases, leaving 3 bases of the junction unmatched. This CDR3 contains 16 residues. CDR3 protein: CASSEAGGLAGDEQYF. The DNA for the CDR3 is TGTGCCAGCAGTGAAGCTGGGGGACTAGCGGGGGACGAGCAGTACTTC.

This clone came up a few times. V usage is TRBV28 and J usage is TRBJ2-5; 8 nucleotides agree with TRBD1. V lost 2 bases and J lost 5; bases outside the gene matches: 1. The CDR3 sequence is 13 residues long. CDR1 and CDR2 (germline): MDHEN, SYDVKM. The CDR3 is CASSLQGAETQYF. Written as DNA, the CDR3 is TGTGCCAGCAGTTTACAGGGGGCTGAGACCCAGTACTTC.

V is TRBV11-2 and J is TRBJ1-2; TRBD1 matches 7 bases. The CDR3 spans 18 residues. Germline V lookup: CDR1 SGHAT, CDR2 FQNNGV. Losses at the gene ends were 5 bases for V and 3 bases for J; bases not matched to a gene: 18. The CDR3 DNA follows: TGTGCCAGCAGCCTCTCTTATAACGGACAGGCAGGTGACTATGGCTACACCTTC. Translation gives CASSLSYNGQAGDYGYTF. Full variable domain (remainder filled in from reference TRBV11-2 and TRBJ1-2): EAGVAQSPRYKIIEKRQSVAFWCNPISGHATLYWYQQILGQGPKLLIQFQNNGVVDDSQLPKDRFSAERLKGVDSTLKIQPAKLEDSAVYLCASSLSYNGQAGDYGYTFGSGTRLTVV.

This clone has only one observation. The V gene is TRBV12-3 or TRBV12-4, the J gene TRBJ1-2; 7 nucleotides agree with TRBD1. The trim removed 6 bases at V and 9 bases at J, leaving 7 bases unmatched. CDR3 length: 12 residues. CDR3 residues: CASSETGRSYTF. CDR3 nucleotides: TGTGCCAGCAGCGAGACAGGGCGGAGCTACACCTTC.

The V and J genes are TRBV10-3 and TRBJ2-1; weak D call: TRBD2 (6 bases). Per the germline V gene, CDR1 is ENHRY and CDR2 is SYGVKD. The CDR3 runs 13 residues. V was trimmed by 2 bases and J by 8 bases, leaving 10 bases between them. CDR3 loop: CAISEGTSDEQFF. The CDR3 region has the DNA TGTGCCATCAGTGAGGGGACTTCCGATGAGCAGTTCTTC.

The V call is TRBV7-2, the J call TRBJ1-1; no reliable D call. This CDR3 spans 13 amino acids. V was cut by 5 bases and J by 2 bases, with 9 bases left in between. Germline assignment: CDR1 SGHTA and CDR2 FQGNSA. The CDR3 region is CASSLTTNTEAFF. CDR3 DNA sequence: TGTGCCAGCAGCCTGACTACTAACACTGAAGCTTTCTTT.

The CDR3 DNA reads TGTGCCAGCAGCCCCACTAGCGGTTCCTACAATGAGCAGTTCTTC. Protein sequence: CASSPTSGSYNEQFF. The genes are TRBV7-3 and TRBJ2-1; 8 bases align to TRBD2. Germline V gene data show CDR1 as SGHTA and CDR2 as FQGTGA. This CDR3 comprises 15 residues. V trimming: 5 bases; J trimming: 1 base; junction bases outside the gene matches: 4.

For the CDR3, the DNA is TGTGCCAGTACCCCCATAGGAGGGAACTATGGCTACACCTTC. Translating it yields CASTPIGGNYGYTF. V gene TRBV19 combines with J gene TRBJ1-2; D remains unclear. The germline CDR1 and CDR2 sequences are LNHDA and SQIVND (reference sequence). This CDR3 comprises 14 residues. Trimming cost V 7 bases and J 2 bases, with 14 bases left between them. The full variable domain, in which reference TRBV19 and TRBJ1-2 provide the parts outside the CDR3, is DGGITQSPKYLFRKEGQNVTLSCEQNLNHDAMYWYRQDPGQGLRLIYYSQIVNDFQKGDIAEGYSVSREKKESFPLTVTSAQKNPTAFYLCASTPIGGNYGYTFGSGTRLTVV.

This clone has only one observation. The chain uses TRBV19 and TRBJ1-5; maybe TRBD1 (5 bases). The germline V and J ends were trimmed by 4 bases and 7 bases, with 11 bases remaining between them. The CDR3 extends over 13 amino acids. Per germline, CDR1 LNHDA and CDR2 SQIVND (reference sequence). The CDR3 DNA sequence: TGTGCCAGTAGTACGGTAACAGGACAGCCCCAGCATTTT. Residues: CASSTVTGQPQHF.

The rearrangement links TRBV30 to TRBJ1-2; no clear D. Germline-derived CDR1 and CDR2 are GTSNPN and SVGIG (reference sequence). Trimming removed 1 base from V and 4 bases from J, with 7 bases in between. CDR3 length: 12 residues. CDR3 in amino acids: CAWSDVGYGYTF. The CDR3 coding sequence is TGTGCCTGGAGTGACGTCGGCTATGGCTACACCTTC. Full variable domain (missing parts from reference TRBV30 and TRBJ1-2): SQTIHQWPATLVQPVGSPLSLECTVEGTSNPNLYWYRQAAGRGLQLLFYSVGIGQISSEVPQNLSASRPQDRQFILSSKKLLLSDSGFYLCAWSDVGYGYTFGSGTRLTVV.

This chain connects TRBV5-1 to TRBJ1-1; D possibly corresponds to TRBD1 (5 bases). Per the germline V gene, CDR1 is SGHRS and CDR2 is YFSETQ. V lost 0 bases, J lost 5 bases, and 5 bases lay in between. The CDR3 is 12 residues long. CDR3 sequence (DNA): TGCGCCAGCAGCTTGGAGGGGACTGAAGCTTTCTTT. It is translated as CASSLEGTEAFF.

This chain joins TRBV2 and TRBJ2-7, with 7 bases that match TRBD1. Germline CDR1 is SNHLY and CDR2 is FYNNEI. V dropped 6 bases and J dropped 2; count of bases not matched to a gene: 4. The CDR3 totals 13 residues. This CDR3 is CASRRTGTYEQYF. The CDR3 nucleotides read TGTGCCAGCAGGAGGACAGGAACCTACGAGCAGTACTTC. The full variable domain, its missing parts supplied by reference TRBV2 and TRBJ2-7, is EPEVTQTPSHQVTQMGQEVILRCVPISNHLYFYWYRQILGQKVEFLVSFYNNEISEKSEIFDDQFSVERPDGSNFTLKIRSTKLEDSAMYFCASRRTGTYEQYFGPGTRLTVT.

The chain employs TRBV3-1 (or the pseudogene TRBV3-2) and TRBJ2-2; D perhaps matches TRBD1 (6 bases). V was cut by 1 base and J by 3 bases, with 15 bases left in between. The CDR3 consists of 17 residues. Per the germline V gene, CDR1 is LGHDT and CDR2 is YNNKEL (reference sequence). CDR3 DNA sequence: TGTGCCAGCAGCCAAGGAACCGGGACAACATACACCGGGGAGCTGTTTTTT. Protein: CASSQGTGTTYTGELFF.

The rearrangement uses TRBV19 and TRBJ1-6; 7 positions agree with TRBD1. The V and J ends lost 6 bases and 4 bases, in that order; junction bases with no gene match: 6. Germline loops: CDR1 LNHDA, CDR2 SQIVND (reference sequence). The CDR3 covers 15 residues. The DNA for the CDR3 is TGTGCCAGTAGGGCCGAGACAGGGTATAATTCACCCCTCCACTTT. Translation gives CASRAETGYNSPLHF.